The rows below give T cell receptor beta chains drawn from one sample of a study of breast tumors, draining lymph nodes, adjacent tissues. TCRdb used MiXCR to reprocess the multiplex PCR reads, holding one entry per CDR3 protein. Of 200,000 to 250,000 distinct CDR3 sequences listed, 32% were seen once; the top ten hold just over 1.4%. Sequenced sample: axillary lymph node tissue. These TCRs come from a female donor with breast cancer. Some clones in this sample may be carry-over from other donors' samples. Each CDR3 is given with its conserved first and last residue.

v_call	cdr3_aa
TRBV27	CASREGTRNSPLHF
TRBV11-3	CASSLSGGQSSYEQYF
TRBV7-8	CASSFSSGGQGEQYF
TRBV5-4	CASGLGVGETQYF
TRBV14	CASSQPGPAETQYF
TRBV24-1	CATSLHTGLLTFNEQFF
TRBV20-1	CSPSGTWYNEQFF
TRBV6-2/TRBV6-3	CASSYRGQLLNEQFF
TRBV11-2	CASSHQPGQRETQYF
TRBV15	CATSSQSGSEKLFF
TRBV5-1	CASSLERVGNTIYF
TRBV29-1	CSVSRGTVATNEKLVF
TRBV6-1	CASSRSSAGYTF
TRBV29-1	CSVVGGSAGELYF
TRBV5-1	CASSLTGTEHNSPLHF
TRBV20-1	CSARVSGETQYF
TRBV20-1	CSAAHSRSYEQYF
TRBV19	CASSHGRGQRSPLHF
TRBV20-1	CSAPLAGRGNEQFF
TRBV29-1	CSVGEGANIQYF
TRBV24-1	CAASQGTTGNQPQHF
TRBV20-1	CSAYRGEQYF
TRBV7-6	CARAGGGANVLTF
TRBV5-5	CASTLTPAARQPQHF
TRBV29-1	CSVEERLQETQYF
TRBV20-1	CSEREGPHTDTQYF
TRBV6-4	CAIPGLQETQYF
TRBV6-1	CASVGQGSGNEKLFF
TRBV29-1	CRADTQYF
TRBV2	CASRISSGAYVLTF
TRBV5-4	CASSSGQGQETQYF
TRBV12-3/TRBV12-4	CASSLGIRSPLHF
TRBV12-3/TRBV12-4	CASRGLTGLAGSSTDTQYF
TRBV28	CATLASGVGGPNNEQFF
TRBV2	CAIIRGGLLSYGYTF
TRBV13	CASSLGTRSYNEQFF
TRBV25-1	CASSGWGNSNQPQHF
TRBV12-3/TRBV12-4	CASKDRGYSIQYF
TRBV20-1	CSARSGTGLYQETQYF
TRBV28	CASNQDFPDTQYF
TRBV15	CATSRVPGGGNEQFF
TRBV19	CASILRHSGNTEAFF
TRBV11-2	CASSLGGVSTGELFF
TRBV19	CASSHRVSDNEQFF
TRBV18	CASSPPSLAKNIQYF
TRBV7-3	CASSCRQEGF
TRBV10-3	CAIRDGLAEQFF
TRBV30	CALRDPGDEQYF